This T cell receptor beta chain was observed in a study of beta chain features in type 1 diabetes. Overall study: All samples together contributed 107,917,701 sorted cells for examination. Study-level results: Cells carrying high TCR expression could end up over-represented when cDNA is sequenced. Among all four CD4+ subsets, Type 1 diabetes patients had TCRB CDR3s that were moderately but significantly shorter.

The isolated RNA, all of it, was reverse transcribed, so expressed TCRB transcripts were what got sequenced. Some clones are missing from TCRdb's copy, which holds only in-frame ones; the method was immunoSEQ multiplex PCR. This sample carries around 690,000 clones, 9.5% to 15% of them seen once, and the ten largest clones take 0.095% to 0.15%. A note on this clone: Its antigen is still unknown.

The clonotype originates from a man aged 25-45 years with type 1 diabetes. The specimen was naive CD4+ T cells from blood.

CDR3 nucleotide sequence: TGTGCCAGCAGCACGGGGACTTACTTCCAAGAGACCCAGTACTTC. This gives the protein CASSTGTYFQETQYF. This chain connects TRBV9 to TRBJ2-5; D may be TRBD2 (6 bases). CDR1 is SGDLS, CDR2 YYNGEE, per germline. V lost 4 bases to trimming and J lost 1 base, with 14 bases between them. This CDR3 has 15 residues.